The T cell receptor (beta chain) under discussion was sequenced for a study of post-analysis software for immune sequencing data. Study-wide context: Included courses were relapsing-remitting and secondary progressive multiple sclerosis; progressive-relapsing multiple sclerosis was also included.

Germline values: CDR1 LGHDT, CDR2 YNNKEL (reference sequence). The V gene end was trimmed by 2 bases and the J gene end by 6 bases; junction bases not matched to a gene: 9. The CDR3 has 16 residues. About this clonotype: The antigen remains undetermined.

The TCR beta cDNA libraries carried unique molecular identifiers. T cells numbering roughly 0.9 to 11 million gave rise to around 500,000 cDNA molecules. TCRdb ran MiXCR on the PCR reads and lists one entry per CDR3 protein. The table has more than 450,000 distinct CDR3 sequences, roughly 34% seen once; the top ten hold about 6%. Overall study results and limits: The five TRBV segments detected at higher frequency in patients than in controls included TRBV5-6, TRBV5-1 and TRBV20-1. Pronounced co-clustering by F measure was evident among identically batched samples. Compared against controls, patients with multiple sclerosis displayed significantly lower normalized Chao1 diversity.

Sequences were obtained from blood. The J gene is TRBJ2-5, the V gene TRBV3-1, with 10 bases fitting TRBD2. This receptor was identified in a girl aged 2-17 years with multiple sclerosis. The CDR3 loop is CASSQITGTSAKTQYF. The CDR3 DNA reads TGTGCCAGCAGCCAAATTACCGGGACTAGCGCGAAGACCCAGTACTTC.